The clone carrying this TCR beta chain was seen at least ten times. The antigen is not known. These data are taken from a study of T cells after yellow fever vaccination. Findings of the study overall: The secondary T-cell response peaked on day 5, not day 15, but was weaker. Bulk-population clonotypes that are abundant could appear as contaminants in FACS-sorted repertoires. Among primary-vaccination clones, most reappeared after the booster, at roughly 96% for CD4 and roughly 90% for CD8.

The CDR3 has 14 amino acids. Trimming cost V 1 base and J 5 bases, with 7 bases left between them. Looked up from germline, CDR1 is SGHRS and CDR2 is YFSETQ. TCR cDNA was made by 5'RACE template switching, adding a universal primer site and UMIs. TCRdb independently ran MiXCR on the 5' RACE reads; one entry per CDR3 protein. Of a few hundred thousand distinct CDR3 sequences in the sample, about a sixth are singletons; the top ten hold around 15%. The chain combines TRBV5-1 with TRBJ1-6, with TRBD1 as a possible D gene (5 bases). The TCR was taken from a man aged 18 to 30 who received the YFV17D yellow fever vaccine. Specimen: PBMCs, collected about 5 days after the first yellow fever vaccination. The CDR3 is CASSLQGHNSPLHF. In DNA, the CDR3 is TGCGCCAGCAGCTTGCAGGGCCATAATTCACCCCTCCACTTT. Complete variable domain (other parts from reference TRBV5-1 and TRBJ1-6): KAGVTQTPRYLIKTRGQQVTLSCSPISGHRSVSWYQQTPGQGLQFLFEYFSETQRNKGNFPGRFSGRQFSNSRSEMNVSTLELGDSALYLCASSLQGHNSPLHFGNGTRLTVT.